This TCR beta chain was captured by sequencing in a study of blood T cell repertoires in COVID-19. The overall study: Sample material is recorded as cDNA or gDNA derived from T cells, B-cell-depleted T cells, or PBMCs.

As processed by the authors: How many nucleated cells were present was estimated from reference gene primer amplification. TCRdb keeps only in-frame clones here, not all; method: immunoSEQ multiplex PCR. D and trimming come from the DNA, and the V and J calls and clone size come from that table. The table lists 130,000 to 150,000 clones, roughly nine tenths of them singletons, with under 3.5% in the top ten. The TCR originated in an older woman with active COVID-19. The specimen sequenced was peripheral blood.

Written as DNA, the CDR3 is TGTGCCACCGCCTCCCAGGGGGCGGGGTCCTACGAGCAGTACTTC. Its translation is CATASQGAGSYEQYF. The genes are TRBV24-1 and TRBJ2-7; 8 bases are a match to TRBD1. Trimming removed 9 bases from V and 1 base from J; junction bases left unmatched: 10. The CDR3 length is 15 residues. Germline CDR1 KGHDR, CDR2 SFDVKD.